This TCR beta chain was obtained from a study of cytomegalovirus exposure and HLA in healthy donors (dated by TCRdb to 2016 to 2017). Regarding the complete study: An earlier analysis of under 600 of the donors reported roughly 270 Gb of sequence data and some 120 million unique TCR beta sequences from 150 million to 200 million T cells. An early release covering about 600 HLA-typed donors comprised roughly 300 gigabases of sequencing data and 85 million or so unique TCR sequences. The genetic ancestry cluster associated with self-reported Caucasian donors included around four fifths of the roughly 380 genotyped donors. The study aimed to test whether signatures of past pathogen exposure could be identified by cataloging public T cell receptors. The study profiled the T cell repertoires of 500 to 800 subjects by immunosequencing and related them to cytomegalovirus serostatus. A separate validation cohort of some 130 different subjects was used in addition to the approximately 700-subject first cohort. To predict cytomegalovirus infection status, the study combined high-throughput TCR immunosequencing, statistical association of individual TCRs with disease status, and machine learning. To study patterns of TCR occurrence, a later analysis re-analyzed previously published TCR beta repertoires from around 700 donors and added high-resolution HLA genotyping. Rather than using new phenotypic data, the later analysis identified candidate immune exposures from TCR beta sequences and from how often those sequences occurred across donors. To decide whether each TCR beta V gene segment behaved as functional or pseudogenic, an earlier analysis of several hundred of the donors relied on high-throughput TCR beta sequencing. Donor age, sex, ethnicity and CMV serostatus were compiled alongside the repertoire data. A later genetic analysis took genome-wide SNP genotypes for about 55% of the 666 donors and used that subset as a discovery cohort. Every discovery cohort repertoire had been produced on one sequencing platform. HLA typing included class I and class II loci at four-digit resolution. Typing coverage varied by locus: roughly 629-630 donors for A, B, C, DRB1 and DQB1; roughly 520 for DQA1; around 610 for DPA1; around 450 for DPB1. Roughly 5 DR-DQ haplotypes were handled as single units for association and clustering because linkage in the cohort was strong. Among around 400 genotyped donors of the cohort, an average of roughly 230,000 unique TCR beta nucleotide sequences was sequenced per donor, of which 15% to 20% were non-productive. The investigation overall reported the following: Broadly in line with IMGT annotations, most TCR beta V segments showed up in productive rearrangements about 90% or about 30% of the time in an earlier analysis of 587 of the donors. Across donors, most TCR sequences were observed very rarely, whereas some public TCRs were present in many individuals. Compared with equally common non-associated chains, HLA-associated TCR beta chains in a later analysis were more clonally expanded and had lower generation probabilities. At a false discovery rate of 0.05, a later analysis linked roughly 17,000 TCR beta sequences to specific HLA alleles. In both the original and validation cohorts, the classifier was reported to diagnose cytomegalovirus status with high specificity and sensitivity. Some IMGT-functional V segments, including TRBV6-2 and TRBV6-3, could not be distinguished by the 87-base-pair reads and were therefore excluded. In a later analysis, several top co-occurrence clusters were reported to appear linked to parvovirus B19, influenza, CMV and Epstein-Barr virus. The authors suggested that the approach could potentially be generalized to other disease states and immunological phenotypes. The cohort was sequenced for TCR beta chains only, and without alpha or paired-chain data the features that could be detected were limited. When HLA alleles, especially DR and DQ, strongly co-occurred, attributing TCR associations to individual alleles was difficult. In vitro tests confirmed that three of the cytomegalovirus-associated TCR beta chains recognize cytomegalovirus antigens. In the study, some 180 TCR beta chains were listed as associated with cytomegalovirus. Because counts were too low, more than 15 rarely observed V segments, including chromosome 9 orphons, were excluded from the earlier analysis of 587 of the donors. Because some donors lacked HLA typing at each locus, the association tests relied only on the typed subset. CMV serostatus was the only immune exposure information available for the cohort. A cluster of highly shared sequence variants was judged likely to be a technical artifact of the sequencing pipeline. According to a later analysis, most CMV-associated TCR beta chains appeared to be HLA-restricted, and the HLA associations seemed to be driven largely by CMV exposure. A further reported finding was that TCR beta sequences accurately predicted the HLA-A and HLA-B alleles for most subjects in the first cohort. Presence/absence analyses assumed roughly uniform sequencing depth across donors, an assumption that may not hold. In a later analysis, the rate of TCR association differed among HLA loci, with DRB1 alleles having the most associated TCRs and HLA-C alleles having the fewest. Linkage disequilibrium might explain the correlated functional status among segregating V segments, but an unknown experimental factor could not be ruled out. A later genetic analysis reported fewer N-insertions in productive TCRs among donors in an Asian-associated ancestry cluster than the roughly 690-donor mean. V-gene and J-gene trimming of TCR beta chains was associated with a missense DCLRE1C variant in a later genetic analysis, and the association was replicated in an independent cohort.

The cohort was made up of 666 healthy bone marrow donors. All cohort members were sampled while nominally healthy, although unrecorded immune exposures were likely present. The donor was CMV seronegative and was included in the group of about 350 seronegative cohort members. A peripheral blood sample was provided by each donor, and peripheral blood mononuclear cells were used for TCR beta sequencing. Genomic DNA was extracted from the blood cell samples with the Qiagen DNeasy Blood Extraction Kit. The table lists this clone with a count of one. This clone's antigen is unknown. Per-base quality was not reported, and no clone a single base away is much larger than it. The library relied on the immunoSEQ multiplex PCR assay. The multiplex PCR relied on a mix of 60 forward primers for TCR Vbeta segments and 13 reverse primers for TCR Jbeta segments. Amplification of the CDR3 region of rearranged TCR beta genes was performed with a multiplex PCR assay on genomic DNA. The amplified TCR beta libraries were sequenced on the Illumina HiSeq System as 87-base-pair reads. The published analysis was carried out like this. In a later analysis, tens of millions of unique TCR beta chains were counted across the approximately 640 repertoires, and roughly 11 million of these chains were shared by at least two donors. A nearest-neighbor algorithm error-corrected the raw reads and collapsed the reads into unique sequences, merging closely related sequences to remove PCR and sequencing errors. CDR3 sequences were aligned to IMGT reference sequences to assign V, D and J gene segments. For a sequence to be retained, at least a six-nucleotide match to both a V gene segment and a J gene segment was required. Rearrangements were classified as productive when the CDR3 lacked stop codons and remained in frame with V and J, and all other rearrangements were classified as non-productive. CDR3 was defined by IMGT convention, running from the second conserved V-encoded cysteine to the conserved J-encoded phenylalanine. The earlier analysis of a few hundred of the donors excluded any sequence lacking an unambiguous match to a single V gene segment. An earlier analysis of fewer than 650 of the donors classified V segments as functional when productive rearrangements were above 56.7% and as segregating when the standard deviation between donors was above 5%. A statistical classification framework was built to diagnose cytomegalovirus status from the catalog of TCR beta chain sequences. V and J gene assignment, in a later analysis, came from comparing TCR nucleotide sequences with IMGT/GENE-DB human TR gene sequences. In a later analysis, CDR3 sequences and most-parsimonious VDJ recombination scenarios were assigned using the TCRdist pipeline. A later analysis defined each TCR beta chain by its CDR3 amino acid sequence plus V-gene family, and excluded reads lacking a unique V-gene family. To address suspected cross-contamination and a sequencing artifact, a later analysis removed several hundred highly shared, low-generation-probability nucleotide sequences. A later analysis calculated a clonal expansion index for each public chain from normalized within-repertoire ranks of inferred template counts. A later analysis computed generation probabilities with a VDJ recombination model fitted to out-of-frame rearrangements, and checked the results against IGoR. Hypergeometric tests were used in a later analysis to score TCR-TCR, TCR-HLA and TCR-CMV co-occurrence, with a repertoire-size bias correction applied to the TCR pairs. False discovery rates were estimated in a later analysis by permuting HLA or CMV assignments 20 times. A later analysis grouped co-occurring TCRs with DBSCAN, adding TCRdist sequence similarity when clustering within HLA-allele-positive subsets. Repertoires with fewer than 30,000 or more than 120,000 public chains were left out of co-occurrence clustering, as were about 5 repertoires with anomalous nucleotide sharing. TCRdb limited this immuneACCESS table to in-frame rearrangements with V and J called. A share of clones is missing; checked studies link under half to unresolved V genes, and the rest is unexplained. The V and J calls and clone size were taken over from that table, and D and trimming were inferred from the DNA. The sample includes about 93,000 clones, with 70% to 85% observed a single time. Of the sample, about 3.8% falls within the top ten clones.

CDR1 and CDR2 (MDHEN, SYDVKM) derive from the germline V gene. The CDR3 runs 15 residues from the cysteine to the phenylalanine. Only CDR3 DNA remains: 45 bases, in frame from the first base. At the junction V is shortened by 5 bases and J by 3 bases; bases outside the gene matches: 6. The receptor was isolated from a man between 50 and 59 years old in good health and CMV-seronegative. What was sequenced was PBMCs. The V gene is TRBV28 and the J gene is TRBJ2-7; 11 junctional bases match TRBD2. The CDR3: CASSTSTSGSYEQYF. Here is the DNA: TGTGCCAGCAGTACCTCCACTAGCGGGAGCTACGAGCAGTACTTC.